This is a list of T cell receptor beta chains from one sample in a study of shared clonotypes between healthy human individuals. Assay: immunoSEQ multiplex PCR; the TCRdb copy retains only in-frame clones and omits some. Altogether roughly 490,000 clones are present, around 80% being singletons, with the ten largest covering 9.5% to 15%. The sample consisted of PBMCs. The receptors here all came from a woman aged 35 to 49 in good health. Some clones in this sample may be carry-over from other donors' samples. Both conserved end residues are part of each CDR3. D genes are given only for firm matches. The size field is filled for only some rows; it gives once, few, many or a size class.

CDR3 protein: CASSVGAGGEYSTDTQYF; CDR3 DNA: TGTGCCAGCAGTGTTGGAGCGGGAGGGGAATACAGCACAGATACGCAGTATTTT; D gene: TRBD2; V gene: TRBV6-1; J gene: TRBJ2-3; clone size: once
CDR3 protein: CASSLYSYEQYF; CDR3 DNA: TGTGCCAGCAGTTTATACAGCTACGAGCAGTACTTC; D gene: NA; V gene: TRBV28; J gene: TRBJ2-7; clone size: NA
CDR3 protein: CASSRPGPQGVYNEQFF; CDR3 DNA: TGCGCCAGCAGCCGCCCAGGCCCCCAGGGGGTCTACAATGAGCAGTTCTTC; D gene: TRBD1; V gene: TRBV4-1; J gene: TRBJ2-1; clone size: once
CDR3 protein: CASSVGGRAQPQHF; CDR3 DNA: TGTGCCAGCAGTGTAGGAGGGAGGGCTCAGCCCCAGCATTTT; D gene: NA; V gene: TRBV2; J gene: TRBJ1-5; clone size: NA
CDR3 protein: CASSPGLAADTQYF; CDR3 DNA: TGTGCCAGCAGCCCGGGACTAGCGGCAGATACGCAGTATTTT; D gene: TRBD2; V gene: TRBV5-4; J gene: TRBJ2-3; clone size: NA
CDR3 protein: CASSFPDGQETQYF; CDR3 DNA: TGTGCCAGCAGTTTCCCGGACGGTCAAGAGACCCAGTACTTC; D gene: NA; V gene: TRBV28; J gene: TRBJ2-5; clone size: NA
CDR3 protein: CASSDSASGNNEQFF; CDR3 DNA: TGTGCCAGCAGTGACTCAGCTAGCGGGAACAATGAGCAGTTCTTC; D gene: TRBD2; V gene: TRBV6-4; J gene: TRBJ2-1; clone size: NA
CDR3 protein: CASRDPDRPKAFF; CDR3 DNA: TGTGCCAGCAGAGACCCGGACCGACCTAAAGCTTTCTTT; D gene: NA; V gene: TRBV6-1; J gene: TRBJ1-1; clone size: once
CDR3 protein: CAWSMGSNQPQHF; CDR3 DNA: TGTGCCTGGAGTATGGGCAGCAATCAGCCCCAGCATTTT; D gene: NA; V gene: TRBV30; J gene: TRBJ1-5; clone size: few
CDR3 protein: CASSLGTGGSDQPQHF; CDR3 DNA: TGCGCCAGCAGCTTGGGGACAGGGGGCTCGGATCAGCCCCAGCATTTT; D gene: TRBD1; V gene: TRBV5-1; J gene: TRBJ1-5; clone size: NA
CDR3 protein: CASSLTRAGEQYF; CDR3 DNA: TGTGCCAGCAGTTTGACTAGGGCGGGCGAGCAGTACTTC; D gene: NA; V gene: TRBV6-5; J gene: TRBJ2-7; clone size: NA
CDR3 protein: CSVVGGKYEQYF; CDR3 DNA: TGCAGCGTTGTCGGGGGAAAGTACGAGCAGTACTTC; D gene: NA; V gene: TRBV29-1; J gene: TRBJ2-7; clone size: NA
CDR3 protein: CASSNWVLNTEAFF; CDR3 DNA: TGTGCCAGCAGTAATTGGGTCCTGAACACTGAAGCTTTCTTT; D gene: NA; V gene: TRBV2; J gene: TRBJ1-1; clone size: NA
CDR3 protein: CASSERGTGTGELFF; CDR3 DNA: TGTGCCAGCAGCGAAAGGGGGACCGGCACCGGGGAGCTGTTTTTT; D gene: NA; V gene: TRBV11-3; J gene: TRBJ2-2; clone size: NA
CDR3 protein: CASSEALWGVTGELFF; CDR3 DNA: TGTGCCAGCAGTGAAGCTTTATGGGGGGTCACCGGGGAGCTGTTTTTT; D gene: NA; V gene: TRBV6-1; J gene: TRBJ2-2; clone size: many
CDR3 protein: CASTINGNEQYF; CDR3 DNA: TGTGCCAGCACCATCAATGGGAACGAGCAGTACTTC; D gene: NA; V gene: TRBV28; J gene: TRBJ2-7; clone size: once